The clone carrying this T cell receptor (beta chain) was seen once. Its antigen is unknown. The time point: recipient sample about 28 days before transplant, after cytoreduction. The data belong to a study of T cell clonotyping in hematopoietic cell transplantation. Sequencing used immunoSEQ multiplex PCR; TCRdb keeps in-frame clones, though not all of them. The data hold around 24,000 clones, with around 80% observed a single time. In germline, CDR1 is SGHNT, CDR2 YENEEA. V was cut by 5 bases and J by 4 bases, with 11 bases left in between. This CDR3 is 13 amino acids long. Study-wide results and limits: Higher Inverse Simpson Index values in graft donor and pretransplant recipient predicted broader posttransplant TCR diversity.

This TCR derives from a woman aged 60-75 years with acute myeloid leukemia. Some clones in this sample may be carry-over from other donors' samples. The gene calls are TRBV11-3 and TRBJ2-5; D uncertain. The sample was peripheral blood mononuclear cells, taken before stem cell transplant. As DNA, the CDR3 is TGTGCCAGCAGCCCTGGGGTTCGAGAGACCCAGTACTTC. Amino acids: CASSPGVRETQYF. Supplemented by reference TRBV11-3 and TRBJ2-5, the full variable domain reads EAGVVQSPRYKIIEKKQPVAFWCNPISGHNTLYWYLQNLGQGPELLIRYENEEAVDDSQLPKDRFSAERLKGVDSTLKIQPAELGDSAVYLCASSPGVRETQYFGPGTRLLVL.